These 25 T cell receptor beta chains came from one sample sequenced in a study of blood T cell repertoires in COVID-19. Clones were read by immunoSEQ multiplex PCR, and TCRdb kept only the in-frame ones, dropping some. The sample has a few hundred thousand clones, 80% to 90% seen once. The sample was PBMCs or T cells enriched from blood (not recorded which). These receptors originate from a man in his forties who had recovered from COVID-19.

V and J are TRBV6-6 and TRBJ2-7, with 9 bases lining up with TRBD1. The CDR3 is 15 residues long. Germline V gene data show CDR1 as MNHNY and CDR2 as SVGAGI (reference sequence). V lost 6 bases to trimming and J lost 4 bases; unmatched junction nucleotides: 10. This CDR3 is CASRKGQGSVYEQYF. The CDR3 DNA sequence: TGTGCCAGCAGAAAAGGACAGGGGTCTGTGTACGAGCAGTACTTC.

The chain links TRBV12-1 to TRBJ2-2; the table calls TRBD2, which could not be checked here. TRBV12-1 is annotated as a pseudogene. This CDR3 has 14 residues. The CDR3 DNA reads as TGTGCCAGCAGCTTTGCCGTAGAGTACGGGGAGCTGTTTTTT. Its protein is CASSFAVEYGELFF.

The J gene is TRBJ1-5, the V gene TRBV24-1; 8 bases agree with TRBD1. CDR1 and CDR2 from the germline V gene are KGHDR and SFDVKD. The CDR3 is made up of 16 amino acids. Germline trimming cut 3 bases from V and 3 bases from J; bases unmatched to any gene: 6. CDR3 amino acids: CATSDATGAFNQPQHF. The CDR3 nucleotides are TGTGCCACCAGTGATGCGACAGGGGCTTTCAATCAGCCCCAGCATTTT.

The table lists this clone with a few counts. The chain couples TRBV28 to TRBJ2-7; D possibly corresponds to TRBD2 (6 bases). Germline CDR1 MDHEN, CDR2 SYDVKM. This CDR3 comprises 13 residues. The V end lost 6 bases, the J end lost 1 base, and 10 bases lay between the germline ends. The CDR3, as DNA: TGTGCCAGCAGGCTTAGCGGATCCTACGAGCAGTACTTC. It specifies CASRLSGSYEQYF.

V gene TRBV28 combines with J gene TRBJ2-5; D may be TRBD2 (6 bases). CDR3 length: 14 amino acids. Looked up from germline, CDR1 is MDHEN and CDR2 is SYDVKM. V gave up 1 base and J gave up 1 base, with 7 bases separating them. The chain's CDR3 is CASSLSGGQETQYF. CDR3 DNA: TGTGCCAGCAGTTTATCCGGGGGCCAAGAGACCCAGTACTTC.

The chain combines TRBV9 with TRBJ1-5; 10 nucleotides agree with TRBD1. Germline CDR1 SGDLS, CDR2 YYNGEE. The CDR3 contains 15 residues. Unmatched junction bases numbered 3, after V lost 3 bases and J lost 3 bases. The CDR3 here is CASSGGTGDNQPQHF. Here the CDR3 DNA reads TGTGCCAGCAGCGGCGGGACAGGGGACAATCAGCCCCAGCATTTT.

The rearrangement joins TRBV5-1 to TRBJ2-7; TRBD2 aligns across 10 bases. Germline loops: CDR1 SGHRS, CDR2 YFSETQ. The CDR3 extends over 14 amino acids. With 4 bases clipped from V and 7 bases from J, the junction kept 8 bases outside the gene matches. CDR3 bases: TGCGCCAGCAGCCTCGGGACTAGCGCCATAGAGCAGTACTTC. Translated, it gives CASSLGTSAIEQYF.

The V call is TRBV6-6, the J call TRBJ2-7; D is uncertain. The length of the CDR3 is 12 residues. Germline V gives CDR1 MNHNY, CDR2 SVGAGI (reference sequence). V lost 7 bases to trimming and J lost 0 bases, with 7 bases between them. The CDR3 reads CASMAPSYEQYF. CDR3 DNA sequence: TGTGCCAGCATGGCCCCCTCCTACGAGCAGTACTTC.

This sequence joins TRBV29-1 and TRBJ2-1; 8 bases fit TRBD2. The V gene's germline CDR1 is SQVTM and CDR2 ANQGSEA. The CDR3 is made up of 14 amino acids. J lost 8 bases, V lost 7 bases, and 13 bases had no gene match. The CDR3 bases are TGCAGCGCACGGGAGCGGGGGCTATGGGATGAGCAGTTCTTC. Translation gives CSARERGLWDEQFF.

The chain couples TRBV24-1 to TRBJ2-3; 12 bases are shared with TRBD2. The length of the CDR3 is 17 residues. Germline CDR1 and CDR2: KGHDR and SFDVKD. V trimming: 6 bases; J trimming: 3 bases; junction bases outside the gene matches: 9. CDR3 sequence: CATSLAGGLYGTDTQYF. The CDR3 DNA follows: TGTGCCACCAGTCTAGCGGGAGGGCTATATGGAACAGATACGCAGTATTTT.

The chain recombines TRBV6-5 with TRBJ1-3; D is possibly TRBD1 (5 bases). The CDR3 has 15 residues. V was trimmed by 6 bases and J by 4 bases, leaving 16 bases between them. Germline V gives CDR1 MNHEY, CDR2 SVGAGI. CDR3 amino acids: CASRYGPGRGNTIYF. The DNA for the CDR3 is TGTGCCAGCAGATATGGACCAGGGCGAGGAAACACCATATATTTT.

The genes are TRBV7-9 and TRBJ1-5, with D uncertain. This CDR3 region has 12 residues. Germline assignment: CDR1 SEHNR and CDR2 FQNEAQ (reference sequence). The V gene lost 5 bases and the J gene lost 5 bases, with 7 bases spanning the gap. Here the CDR3 DNA reads TGTGCCAGCAGCCTCGGTTATCAGCCCCAGCATTTT. Translating it yields CASSLGYQPQHF.

This chain's CDR3 is CASSPVGQGRNEQYF. CDR3 sequence (DNA): TGTGCCAGCAGTCCGGTTGGACAGGGGAGAAACGAGCAGTACTTC. The chain has TRBV27 and TRBJ2-7, with TRBD1 identical over 9 bases. Trimming took 5 bases from V and 5 from J; bases not matched to a gene: 10. Germline CDR1 reads MNHEY; CDR2 reads SMNVEV (reference sequence). This CDR3 region has 15 residues.

The chain carries TRBV29-1 and TRBJ2-7, with 7 bases fitting TRBD1. The ends lost 0 bases at V and 3 bases at J; junction bases unmatched: 14. In germline, CDR1 is SQVTM, CDR2 ANQGSEA. This CDR3 is built from 17 residues. The CDR3 DNA follows: TGCAGCGTTGAAGATCAGTTTGAGACAACAGGGGTCTACGAGCAGTACTTC. It yields the protein CSVEDQFETTGVYEQYF.

The genes are TRBV6-1 and TRBJ2-7; 7 bases are shared with TRBD1. CDR3 length: 12 amino acids. Germline assignment: CDR1 MNHNS and CDR2 SASEGT. Trimming took 5 bases from V and 6 from J; bases not matched to a gene: 4. This CDR3 is CASSTGTVEQYF. The CDR3 nucleotides are TGTGCCAGCAGTACCGGGACAGTCGAGCAGTACTTC.

This chain uses TRBV19 with TRBJ1-6, with 10 bases identical to TRBD1. V gave up 2 bases and J gave up 5 bases; unmatched junction bases: 3. Germline CDR1 reads LNHDA; CDR2 reads SQIVND (reference sequence). CDR3 size: 16 residues. In DNA form, the CDR3 reads TGTGCCAGTAGTATACGGGACAGGGGAGATAATTCACCCCTCCACTTT. Its protein is CASSIRDRGDNSPLHF.

V gene TRBV11-3 combines with J gene TRBJ2-2; D unresolved. The CDR3 extends over 14 amino acids. The V end lost 2 bases, the J end lost 6 bases, and 10 bases lay between the germline ends. Germline loops: CDR1 SGHNT, CDR2 YENEEA. As DNA, the CDR3 is TGTGCCAGCAGCTTAAGGCAGGTTGCCGGGGAGCTGTTTTTT. As protein: CASSLRQVAGELFF. Supplemented by reference TRBV11-3 and TRBJ2-2, the full variable domain reads EAGVVQSPRYKIIEKKQPVAFWCNPISGHNTLYWYLQNLGQGPELLIRYENEEAVDDSQLPKDRFSAERLKGVDSTLKIQPAELGDSAVYLCASSLRQVAGELFFGEGSRLTVL.

V and J are TRBV19 and TRBJ1-4, with 8 positions matching TRBD1. Unmatched junction bases numbered 3, after V lost 5 bases and J lost 4 bases. This CDR3 has 14 residues. Germline CDR1 and CDR2: LNHDA and SQIVND (reference sequence). The CDR3 spells CASSGGQDNEKLFF. The CDR3, as DNA: TGTGCCAGTAGTGGGGGACAGGATAATGAAAAACTGTTTTTT.

This rearrangement joins TRBV10-3 to TRBJ1-6, with 7 bases aligning to TRBD1. There are 16 residues in the CDR3. Per germline, CDR1 ENHRY and CDR2 SYGVKD. With V trimmed by 0 bases and J by 1 base, 0 bases remained unmatched. The CDR3 loop is CAISESGQSYNSPLHF. In DNA, the CDR3 is TGTGCCATCAGTGAGTCGGGACAGTCCTATAATTCACCCCTCCACTTT.

V is TRBV7-9 and J is TRBJ2-3, with 8 bases aligning to TRBD2. V shed 1 base, J shed 0 bases, and the junction held 12 bases outside the gene matches. Germline loops: CDR1 SEHNR, CDR2 FQNEAQ (reference sequence). The CDR3 extends over 19 amino acids. The CDR3 sequence is CASSLGLLGGGRSTDTQYF. In nucleotides, the CDR3 is TGTGCCAGCAGCTTAGGTCTGCTTGGCGGGGGGCGAAGCACAGATACGCAGTATTTT.

The rearrangement uses TRBV28 and TRBJ2-7; 7 bases agree with TRBD1. CDR1 and CDR2 from the germline V gene are MDHEN and SYDVKM. The CDR3 has 19 amino acids. V was clipped by 5 bases and J by 2 bases; unmatched bases: 21. The CDR3 reads CASSNYGGSRGPSAYEQYF. The CDR3 DNA reads as TGTGCCAGCAGTAACTATGGTGGCTCTAGGGGGCCATCCGCCTACGAGCAGTACTTC.

V and J are TRBV2 and TRBJ2-1; 8 nucleotides line up with TRBD1. Looked up from germline, CDR1 is SNHLY and CDR2 is FYNNEI. This CDR3 has 13 residues. J was trimmed by 8 bases and V by 6 bases; bases with no gene match: 6. The CDR3 is CASSRTGRYEQFF. The DNA of the CDR3 is TGTGCCAGCAGCCGGACAGGGAGATATGAGCAGTTCTTC.

V usage is TRBV5-8 and J usage is TRBJ2-1, with 10 bases fitting TRBD1. V dropped 3 bases and J dropped 6; count of bases not matched to a gene: 6. This CDR3 spans 15 amino acids. CDR1 and CDR2 (germline): SGHTS, YDEGEE. The CDR3 spells CASSSTWDRGNEQFF. CDR3 in DNA: TGTGCCAGCAGCTCGACTTGGGACAGGGGCAATGAGCAGTTCTTC.

CDR3 amino acids: CASSFRARNTEAFF. The CDR3 DNA is TGTGCCAGCAGCTTCAGGGCCCGGAACACTGAAGCTTTCTTT. The chain has TRBV11-3 and TRBJ1-1; D is perhaps TRBD1 (5 bases). V lost 3 bases to trimming and J lost 1 base, with 9 bases between them. The CDR3 covers 14 residues. Germline CDR1 is SGHNT and CDR2 is YENEEA.

The rearrangement links TRBV7-9 to TRBJ2-2; 8 bases are shared with TRBD1. With V trimmed by 2 bases and J by 4 bases, 12 bases remained unmatched. The CDR3 is 18 residues long. Per the germline V gene, CDR1 is SEHNR and CDR2 is FQNEAQ (reference sequence). CDR3 sequence: CASSLPPMDRDVTGELFF. The CDR3 DNA reads TGTGCCAGCAGCTTACCACCCATGGACAGGGATGTCACCGGGGAGCTGTTTTTT.